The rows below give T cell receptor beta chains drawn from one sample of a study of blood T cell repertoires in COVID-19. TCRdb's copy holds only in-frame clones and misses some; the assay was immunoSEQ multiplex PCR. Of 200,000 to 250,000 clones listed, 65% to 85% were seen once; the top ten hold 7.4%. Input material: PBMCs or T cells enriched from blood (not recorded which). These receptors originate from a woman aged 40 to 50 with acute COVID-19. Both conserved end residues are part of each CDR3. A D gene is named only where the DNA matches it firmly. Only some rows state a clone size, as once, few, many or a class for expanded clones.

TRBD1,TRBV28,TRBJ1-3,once,TGTGCCAGCAGTGCGCTTCGGACAGGGGATGGAAACACCATATATTTT,CASSALRTGDGNTIYF
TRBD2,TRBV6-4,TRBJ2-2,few,TGTGCCAGTGCCCCTCTAGCGGGAGGTGTCGGGGAGCTGTTTTTT,CASAPLAGGVGELFF
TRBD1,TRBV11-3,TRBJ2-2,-,TGTGCCAGCAGCCCCCAGACAGGGGAGAACACCGGGGAGCTGTTTTTT,CASSPQTGENTGELFF
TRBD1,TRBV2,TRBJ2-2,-,TGTGCCAGCAGTCCGACAGGGGCCACCGGGGAGCTGTTTTTT,CASSPTGATGELFF
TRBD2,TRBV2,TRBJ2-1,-,TGTGCCAGCAGGATTGGGCTAGCGGGAGGGTTGAATGAGCAGTTCTTC,CASRIGLAGGLNEQFF
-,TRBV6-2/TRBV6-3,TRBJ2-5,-,TGTGCCAGCAGTGCCGACAGCGAAGCCATGGAGACCCAGTACTTC,CASSADSEAMETQYF
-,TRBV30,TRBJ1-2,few,TGTGCCTGGGGTCGGGGAGACCTGGGCTACACCTTC,CAWGRGDLGYTF
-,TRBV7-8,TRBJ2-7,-,TGTGCCAGCAGCCCCTCCTCCGAGCAGTACTTC,CASSPSSEQYF
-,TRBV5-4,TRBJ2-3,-,TGTGCCAGCAGCTTAGCGGGCTGGACAGATACGCAGTATTTT,CASSLAGWTDTQYF
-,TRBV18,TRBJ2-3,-,TGTGCCAGCTCACCATCCCAGGGCACAGATACGCAGTATTTT,CASSPSQGTDTQYF
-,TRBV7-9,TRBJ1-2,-,TGTGCCAGCAGCTTAGTTTCGGTCAATGGCTACACCTTC,CASSLVSVNGYTF
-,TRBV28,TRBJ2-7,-,TGTGCCAGCCATCCACCAGGGGCACCCTACGAGCAGTACTTC,CASHPPGAPYEQYF
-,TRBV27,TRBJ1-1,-,TGTGCCAGCAGTTTATGGTCTACCGCGAACACTGAAGCTTTCTTT,CASSLWSTANTEAFF
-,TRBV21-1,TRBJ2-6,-,TGTGCCAGCAGCAATCAGGAAAACAGCTCTGGGGCCAACGTCCTGACTTTC,CASSNQENSSGANVLTF
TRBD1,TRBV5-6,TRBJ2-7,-,TGTGCCAGCAGCTTGAGACCGGGACAGGGATCCTACGAGCAGTACTTC,CASSLRPGQGSYEQYF
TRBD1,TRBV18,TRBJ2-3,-,TGTGCCAGCTCACTCCGACAGGGAGGCACAGATACGCAGTATTTT,CASSLRQGGTDTQYF
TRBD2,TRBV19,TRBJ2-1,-,TGTGCCAGTAGTATAGATCAGGGGGGGGTAGCGGGAGCCTACAATGAGCAGTTCTTC,CASSIDQGGVAGAYNEQFF
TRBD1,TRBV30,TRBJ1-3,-,TGTGCCTGGAGTGTACCGGGACAGAGAATCTTATCTGGAAACACCATATATTTT,CAWSVPGQRILSGNTIYF
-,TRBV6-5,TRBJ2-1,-,TGTGCCAGCAGCGGGGGCGCCCCGGGGGGTGAGCAGTTCTTC,CASSGGAPGGEQFF
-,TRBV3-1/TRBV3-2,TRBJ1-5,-,TGTGCCAGCAGCCAAGGCAGGGTGAATCAGCCCCAGCATTTT,CASSQGRVNQPQHF
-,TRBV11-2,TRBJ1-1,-,TGTGCCAGCAGCTTAGGGGCGCCGGACAGCTACACTGAAGCTTTCTTT,CASSLGAPDSYTEAFF
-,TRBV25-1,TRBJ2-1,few,TGTGCCAGCAGTGAATATTTTACCACAACCCACTATTACAATGAGCAGTTCTTC,CASSEYFTTTHYYNEQFF
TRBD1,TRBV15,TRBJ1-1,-,TGTGCCACCAGCAGAGCAGACAGGGAAAGTCCTTTCTTT,CATSRADRESPFF
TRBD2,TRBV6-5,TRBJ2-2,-,TGTGCCAGCACCCCGGGACTAGCGGACACCGGGGAGCTGTTTTTT,CASTPGLADTGELFF
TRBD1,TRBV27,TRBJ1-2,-,TGTGCCAGCAGTCGGACAGGGATGGGAGGCTACACCTTC,CASSRTGMGGYTF
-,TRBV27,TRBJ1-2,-,TGTGCCAGCAGTTTTAGGGAGAACTATGGCTACACCTTC,CASSFRENYGYTF
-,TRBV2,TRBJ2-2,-,TGTGCCAGCAGTGAGGCCAGGGCCGGGGAGCTGTTTTTT,CASSEARAGELFF
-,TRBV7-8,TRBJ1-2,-,TGTGCCAGCAGCTTATCTAGGAGGGATTCTGGCTACACCTTC,CASSLSRRDSGYTF
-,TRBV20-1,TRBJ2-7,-,TGCAGTGCTAGAGCGGGCTACGAGCAGTACTTC,CSARAGYEQYF
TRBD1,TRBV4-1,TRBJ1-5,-,TGCGCCAGCAGCCAAGGGGACAGGGGTCAGCCCCAGCATTTT,CASSQGDRGQPQHF
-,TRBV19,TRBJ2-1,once,TGTGCCAGTACCCAGAGGGGAAGGGGGAGCGGGATAGGCTACAATGAGCAGTTCTTC,CASTQRGRGSGIGYNEQFF
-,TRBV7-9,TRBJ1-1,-,TGTGCCAGCAGCTTACGGGGGGTGTACACTGAAGCTTTCTTT,CASSLRGVYTEAFF
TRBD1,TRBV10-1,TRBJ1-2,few,TGCGCCAGCAGTGAGAGGAGGGGGCACGGCTACACCTTC,CASSERRGHGYTF
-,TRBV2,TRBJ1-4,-,TGTGCCAGCAGTGACAGGGGAACTAATGAAAAACTGTTTTTT,CASSDRGTNEKLFF
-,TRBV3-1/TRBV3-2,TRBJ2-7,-,TGTGCCAGCAGCCCCCAGGACTGGGTTGGGGAGCAGTACTTC,CASSPQDWVGEQYF
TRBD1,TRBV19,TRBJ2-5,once,TGTGCCAGTAGTATAGATCTCCCCGGGACAGGGGGCAGTGAGACCCAGTACTTC,CASSIDLPGTGGSETQYF
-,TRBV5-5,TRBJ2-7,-,TGTGCCAGCAGCTCGGACACCTACGAGCAGTACTTC,CASSSDTYEQYF
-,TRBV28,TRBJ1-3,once,TGTGCCAGCAGTCCTGGACAGACTCGAAACACCATATATTTT,CASSPGQTRNTIYF
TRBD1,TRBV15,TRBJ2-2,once,TGTGCCACCAGCAGAGCCGGGACAGGGGGCGGGGAGCTGTTTTTT,CATSRAGTGGGELFF
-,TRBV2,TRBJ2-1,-,TGTGCCAGCGCTCTCAGCTCCTACAATGAGCAGTTCTTC,CASALSSYNEQFF
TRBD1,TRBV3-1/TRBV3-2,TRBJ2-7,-,TGTGCCAGCAGCCAAGGAGTGGGACAGGGACCTTCCTACGAGCAGTACTTC,CASSQGVGQGPSYEQYF
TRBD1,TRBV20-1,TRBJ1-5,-,TGCAGTGCTAGTGACGAAGGGGGCAGCAATCAGCCCCAGCATTTT,CSASDEGGSNQPQHF
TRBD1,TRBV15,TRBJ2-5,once,TGTGCCACCAGCAGAGGACAGGGGAGCACCTTCCAAGAGACCCAGTACTTC,CATSRGQGSTFQETQYF
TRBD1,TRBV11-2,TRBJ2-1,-,TGTGCCAGCAGCTTTTTGGGACAGCCTTACAATGAGCAGTTCTTC,CASSFLGQPYNEQFF
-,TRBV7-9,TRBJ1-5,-,TGTGCCAGCAGCCCGGGGGGGAATCAGCCCCAGCATTTT,CASSPGGNQPQHF
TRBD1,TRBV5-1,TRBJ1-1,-,TGCGCCAGCAGCACACAGGGGAGGAGCACTGAAGCTTTCTTT,CASSTQGRSTEAFF
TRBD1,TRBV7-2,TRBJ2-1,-,TGTGCCAGCAGGGTAGCCGGGACAGGGGGTTACAATGAGCAGTTCTTC,CASRVAGTGGYNEQFF
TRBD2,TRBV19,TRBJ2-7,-,TGTGCCAGTAGCCATCGGCGGGGGAGGCGCTACGAGCAGTACTTC,CASSHRRGRRYEQYF
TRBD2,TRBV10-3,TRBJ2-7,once,TGTGCCATCAGTGATTGGGAGGGTAATTTCGGCGTGCAGTACTTC,CAISDWEGNFGVQYF
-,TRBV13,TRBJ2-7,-,TGTGCCAGCAGCTTGGGCAGTACCTACGAGCAGTACTTC,CASSLGSTYEQYF
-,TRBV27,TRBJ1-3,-,TGTGCCAGCAGTTTATCGGGGCAGGGGCTAGGAAACACCATATATTTT,CASSLSGQGLGNTIYF
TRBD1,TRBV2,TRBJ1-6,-,TGTGCCAGCAGTGGAATAACGGGACAGGGAGGTTCACCCCTCCACTTT,CASSGITGQGGSPLHF